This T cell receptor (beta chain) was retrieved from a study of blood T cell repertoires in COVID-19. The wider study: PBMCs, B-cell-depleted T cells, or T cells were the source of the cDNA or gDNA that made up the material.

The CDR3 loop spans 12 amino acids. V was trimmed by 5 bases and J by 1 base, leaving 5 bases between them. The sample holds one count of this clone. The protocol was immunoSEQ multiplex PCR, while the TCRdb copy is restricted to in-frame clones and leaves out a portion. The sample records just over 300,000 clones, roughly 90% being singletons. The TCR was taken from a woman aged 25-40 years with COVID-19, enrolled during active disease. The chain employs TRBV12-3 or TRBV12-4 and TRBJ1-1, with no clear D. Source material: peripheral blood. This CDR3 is CASSNGNTEAFF. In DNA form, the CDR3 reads TGTGCCAGCAGTAACGGGAACACTGAAGCTTTCTTT.